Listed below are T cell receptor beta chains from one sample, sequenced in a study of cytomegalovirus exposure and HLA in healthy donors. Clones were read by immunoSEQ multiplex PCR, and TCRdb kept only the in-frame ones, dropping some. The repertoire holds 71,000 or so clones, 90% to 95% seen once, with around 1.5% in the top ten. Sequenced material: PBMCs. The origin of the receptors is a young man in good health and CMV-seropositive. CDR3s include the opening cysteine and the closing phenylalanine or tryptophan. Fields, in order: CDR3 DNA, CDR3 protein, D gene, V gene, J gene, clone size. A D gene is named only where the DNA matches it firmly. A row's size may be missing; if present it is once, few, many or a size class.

CDR3 DNA: TGTGCCAGCAGTTTACCGGCGCAGCGGGGGAACAATGAGCAGTTCTTC
CDR3 protein: CASSLPAQRGNNEQFF
D gene: TRBD2
V gene: TRBV28
J gene: TRBJ2-1
clone size: .

CDR3 DNA: TGCGCCAGCAGCTTGGTACACGCGAACACCGGGGAGCTGTTTTTT
CDR3 protein: CASSLVHANTGELFF
D gene: .
V gene: TRBV5-1
J gene: TRBJ2-2
clone size: .

CDR3 DNA: TGTGCCAGCAGTGAGCGCAGACTAGCGGGGGGGGAGACCCAGTACTTC
CDR3 protein: CASSERRLAGGETQYF
D gene: TRBD2
V gene: TRBV2
J gene: TRBJ2-5
clone size: once

CDR3 DNA: TGTGCTAGCAGCCCGGGGGCGGGAGGCACAGATACGCAGTATTTT
CDR3 protein: CASSPGAGGTDTQYF
D gene: .
V gene: TRBV7-7
J gene: TRBJ2-3
clone size: .

CDR3 DNA: TGTGCCAGTAGGGACTCTACAACTTTGGGTGGCTACACCTTC
CDR3 protein: CASRDSTTLGGYTF
D gene: .
V gene: TRBV19
J gene: TRBJ1-2
clone size: .

CDR3 DNA: TGTGCCAGCAGCGTAGAGATCGTGCCGGGACAAAATGAGCAGTTCTTC
CDR3 protein: CASSVEIVPGQNEQFF
D gene: .
V gene: TRBV9
J gene: TRBJ2-1
clone size: .

CDR3 DNA: TGTGCCAGCAGCTACAGCACCGGGGAGCTGTTTTTT
CDR3 protein: CASSYSTGELFF
D gene: .
V gene: TRBV27
J gene: TRBJ2-2
clone size: .

CDR3 DNA: TGTGCCTGGAGTTTAAACTATGGCTACACCTTC
CDR3 protein: CAWSLNYGYTF
D gene: .
V gene: TRBV30
J gene: TRBJ1-2
clone size: .

CDR3 DNA: TGTGCCAGCAGTGAAGATCTCCCAGTCAATCAGCCCCAGCATTTT
CDR3 protein: CASSEDLPVNQPQHF
D gene: .
V gene: TRBV2
J gene: TRBJ1-5
clone size: .

CDR3 DNA: TGCGCCAGCGCTCTTTATCCGGGATACCAAGAGACCCAGTACTTC
CDR3 protein: CASALYPGYQETQYF
D gene: .
V gene: TRBV5-1
J gene: TRBJ2-5
clone size: .

CDR3 DNA: TGTGCCAGCAGTCCAAACAGGGCTTCTAACTATGGCTACACCTTC
CDR3 protein: CASSPNRASNYGYTF
D gene: .
V gene: TRBV7-3
J gene: TRBJ1-2
clone size: .

CDR3 DNA: TGTGCCAGCGAGGACAGGGGGAACACCGGGGAGCTGTTTTTT
CDR3 protein: CASEDRGNTGELFF
D gene: TRBD1
V gene: TRBV2
J gene: TRBJ2-2
clone size: .

CDR3 DNA: TGTGCCAGCAGACCGGGGACTAGCAAAGATACGCAGTATTTT
CDR3 protein: CASRPGTSKDTQYF
D gene: TRBD2
V gene: TRBV6-1
J gene: TRBJ2-3
clone size: .

CDR3 DNA: TGTGCCAGCAGTGACGGGACAGAGAATCAGCCCCAGCATTTT
CDR3 protein: CASSDGTENQPQHF
D gene: TRBD1
V gene: TRBV6-4
J gene: TRBJ1-5
clone size: once

CDR3 DNA: TGCGCCAGCAGCTTGGATCCTATGCGGACAGGAGAGACCCAGTACTTC
CDR3 protein: CASSLDPMRTGETQYF
D gene: TRBD1
V gene: TRBV5-1
J gene: TRBJ2-5
clone size: .

CDR3 DNA: TGTGCCAGCAGCTTAGACCAGGGGGCCAGCGAGCAGTACTTC
CDR3 protein: CASSLDQGASEQYF
D gene: TRBD1
V gene: TRBV11-2
J gene: TRBJ2-7
clone size: .

CDR3 DNA: TGTGCCAGCAGTTACGGGCAGGTTAACAATCAGCCCCAGCATTTT
CDR3 protein: CASSYGQVNNQPQHF
D gene: .
V gene: TRBV6-6
J gene: TRBJ1-5
clone size: .

CDR3 DNA: TGTGCCAGCAGCCCGGCCCCCCTAGCGGGGTTCCACGAGCAGTACTTC
CDR3 protein: CASSPAPLAGFHEQYF
D gene: TRBD2
V gene: TRBV27
J gene: TRBJ2-7
clone size: .

CDR3 DNA: TGTGCCAGCAGTTTGAGACAGGTCCCTCACTCCTATAATTCACCCCTCCACTTT
CDR3 protein: CASSLRQVPHSYNSPLHF
D gene: .
V gene: TRBV27
J gene: TRBJ1-6
clone size: .

CDR3 DNA: TGTGCCAGCAGTGACCCGGTCAGCGGACGGCGCTACGAGCAGTACTTC
CDR3 protein: CASSDPVSGRRYEQYF
D gene: .
V gene: TRBV6-4
J gene: TRBJ2-7
clone size: .

CDR3 DNA: TGTGCCAGCAGCCCCCCGACTAGCGGGGTTAACATTCAGTACTTC
CDR3 protein: CASSPPTSGVNIQYF
D gene: TRBD2
V gene: TRBV6-5
J gene: TRBJ2-4
clone size: once

CDR3 DNA: TGCGCCAGCAGCCACAGGGGTGGGGATTCACCCCTCCACTTT
CDR3 protein: CASSHRGGDSPLHF
D gene: TRBD1
V gene: TRBV5-1
J gene: TRBJ1-6
clone size: .

CDR3 DNA: TGTGCCAGCAGTGAAATAGCTAGCGGCAACACAAGGGATGAGCAGTTCTTC
CDR3 protein: CASSEIASGNTRDEQFF
D gene: TRBD2
V gene: TRBV25-1
J gene: TRBJ2-1
clone size: once

CDR3 DNA: TGTGCCAGCAGCTTCGGGGACTTCCCCCTCGAGCAGTACTTC
CDR3 protein: CASSFGDFPLEQYF
D gene: .
V gene: TRBV7-8
J gene: TRBJ2-7
clone size: .

CDR3 DNA: TGTGCCAGCAGCCCGGACAGCCATGAGCAGTTCTTC
CDR3 protein: CASSPDSHEQFF
D gene: .
V gene: TRBV11-3
J gene: TRBJ2-1
clone size: .

CDR3 DNA: TGTGCCTGGGGGGACAGGACAGATACGCAGTATTTT
CDR3 protein: CAWGDRTDTQYF
D gene: TRBD1
V gene: TRBV30
J gene: TRBJ2-3
clone size: .

CDR3 DNA: TGTGCCAGCAGCTTTTACGGGAGTCCAATTGAAGCTTTCTTT
CDR3 protein: CASSFYGSPIEAFF
D gene: .
V gene: TRBV5-6
J gene: TRBJ1-1
clone size: .

CDR3 DNA: TGTGCCAGCAGCCGAACAGGGTCGCTAGATACGCAGTATTTT
CDR3 protein: CASSRTGSLDTQYF
D gene: .
V gene: TRBV7-8
J gene: TRBJ2-3
clone size: .

CDR3 DNA: TGTGCCAGCAGCTTAGATAGGGGGATGGGCACTGAAGCTTTCTTT
CDR3 protein: CASSLDRGMGTEAFF
D gene: .
V gene: TRBV11-2
J gene: TRBJ1-1
clone size: once

CDR3 DNA: TGCAGCGTTGAAGCGGGCAGGGGTTACGAGCAGTACTTC
CDR3 protein: CSVEAGRGYEQYF
D gene: .
V gene: TRBV29-1
J gene: TRBJ2-7
clone size: .

CDR3 DNA: TGTGCCAGCAGTTACGGACAGGGGTTCGAGCAGTACTTC
CDR3 protein: CASSYGQGFEQYF
D gene: TRBD1
V gene: TRBV6-5
J gene: TRBJ2-7
clone size: .

CDR3 DNA: TGTGCCAGCAGCTTGGCGCTGCTACTAGATCAGCCCCAGCATTTT
CDR3 protein: CASSLALLLDQPQHF
D gene: .
V gene: TRBV5-5
J gene: TRBJ1-5
clone size: .

CDR3 DNA: TGCGCCAGCAGCTTGACGGGGTCCTCCTACAATGAGCAGTTCTTC
CDR3 protein: CASSLTGSSYNEQFF
D gene: .
V gene: TRBV5-1
J gene: TRBJ2-1
clone size: once

CDR3 DNA: TGCGCCAGCAGCCCGCCCGGGGGTAGTGAAAAACTGTTTTTT
CDR3 protein: CASSPPGGSEKLFF
D gene: .
V gene: TRBV5-1
J gene: TRBJ1-4
clone size: once

CDR3 DNA: TGCAGCGTTGGCCCCCGCGAGGCTTTCTTT
CDR3 protein: CSVGPREAFF
D gene: .
V gene: TRBV29-1
J gene: TRBJ1-1
clone size: .

CDR3 DNA: TGTGCCAGCAATGACTCCAGGGGAAGCTCTGGAAACACCATATATTTT
CDR3 protein: CASNDSRGSSGNTIYF
D gene: .
V gene: TRBV7-9
J gene: TRBJ1-3
clone size: .

CDR3 DNA: TGTGCCAGCAGCTTGGGGTCAGGGCCTCATGGCTACACCTTC
CDR3 protein: CASSLGSGPHGYTF
D gene: .
V gene: TRBV5-4
J gene: TRBJ1-2
clone size: .

CDR3 DNA: TGCGCCAGCAGCCAAGAGGGCTTTAATGAAAAACTGTTTTTT
CDR3 protein: CASSQEGFNEKLFF
D gene: .
V gene: TRBV4-1
J gene: TRBJ1-4
clone size: .

CDR3 DNA: TGTGCCGGGGGGACAGGGGACAATCAGCCCCAGCATTTT
CDR3 protein: CAGGTGDNQPQHF
D gene: TRBD1
V gene: TRBV2
J gene: TRBJ1-5
clone size: once

CDR3 DNA: TGCGCCAGCAGCCAAGGACAGATCTATGGCTACACCTTC
CDR3 protein: CASSQGQIYGYTF
D gene: .
V gene: TRBV4-1
J gene: TRBJ1-2
clone size: .

CDR3 DNA: TGTGCCAGCAGGAGAGGGGGGGGGAGCACAGATACGCAGTATTTT
CDR3 protein: CASRRGGGSTDTQYF
D gene: .
V gene: TRBV2
J gene: TRBJ2-3
clone size: .

CDR3 DNA: TGTGCCAGCAGTTACTCTTACCAAGCCCGTCAGCCCCAGCATTTT
CDR3 protein: CASSYSYQARQPQHF
D gene: .
V gene: TRBV6-5
J gene: TRBJ1-5
clone size: .

CDR3 DNA: TGCGCCAGCAGCCAAGATTGGAGCGTACGCAACTATGGCTACACCTTC
CDR3 protein: CASSQDWSVRNYGYTF
D gene: .
V gene: TRBV4-1
J gene: TRBJ1-2
clone size: .

CDR3 DNA: TGTGCCAGCAGTTTAAGGCTAGCGGGTGTCGGGGAGCTGTTTTTT
CDR3 protein: CASSLRLAGVGELFF
D gene: TRBD2
V gene: TRBV7-9
J gene: TRBJ2-2
clone size: .

CDR3 DNA: TGCGCCAGCAGCGGCGGGACTAGCAACAACCAAGAGACCCAGTACTTC
CDR3 protein: CASSGGTSNNQETQYF
D gene: TRBD2
V gene: TRBV5-1
J gene: TRBJ2-5
clone size: .

CDR3 DNA: TGTGCCAGCAGTTTTTCTAGCGGGAGGGCGGACGGGGAGCTGTTTTTT
CDR3 protein: CASSFSSGRADGELFF
D gene: TRBD2
V gene: TRBV28
J gene: TRBJ2-2
clone size: .

CDR3 DNA: TGCGCCAGCAGTGAGATCCCGGGGGTGTGGGAACCCCAGCATTTT
CDR3 protein: CASSEIPGVWEPQHF
D gene: .
V gene: TRBV10-2
J gene: TRBJ1-5
clone size: .

CDR3 DNA: TGTGCCAGTAGTATTCCCCCTTCGGGACAGAACACTGAAGCTTTCTTT
CDR3 protein: CASSIPPSGQNTEAFF
D gene: .
V gene: TRBV19
J gene: TRBJ1-1
clone size: .

CDR3 DNA: TGTGCCAGCAGCTGGCGTCGACAGGGATTGGTTGGCTACACCTTC
CDR3 protein: CASSWRRQGLVGYTF
D gene: TRBD1
V gene: TRBV7-2
J gene: TRBJ1-2
clone size: .

CDR3 DNA: TGCGCCAGCAGCCAAGTTGGAGGGGGCTTTAAAAACGAGCAGTACTTC
CDR3 protein: CASSQVGGGFKNEQYF
D gene: .
V gene: TRBV4-1
J gene: TRBJ2-7
clone size: once